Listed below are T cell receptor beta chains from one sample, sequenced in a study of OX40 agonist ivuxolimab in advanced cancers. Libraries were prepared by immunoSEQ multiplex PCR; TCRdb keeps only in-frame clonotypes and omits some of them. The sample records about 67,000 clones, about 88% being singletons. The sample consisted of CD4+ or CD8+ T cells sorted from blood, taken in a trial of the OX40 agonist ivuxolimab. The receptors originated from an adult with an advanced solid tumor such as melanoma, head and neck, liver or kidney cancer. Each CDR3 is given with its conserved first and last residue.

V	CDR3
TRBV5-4	CASSPAGGVGEAFF
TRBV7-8	CASSIGRYNEQFF
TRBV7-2	CASSGLGSGRTDTQYF
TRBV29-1	CSVDGLAGVWTQYF
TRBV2	CASSELLGTGELFF
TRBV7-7	CASSLQGMDTGELFF
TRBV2	CASSSNRNTGELFF
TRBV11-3	CASSTVTSGYNEQFF
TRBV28	CASSFRRGRRGNQPQHF
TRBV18	CASSPLSVLNEQFF
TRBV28	CASPRGTEAFF
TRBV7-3	CASSLLAGGPTDTQYF
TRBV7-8	CASSLKTGAGANVLTF
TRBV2	CASSGPGGKEAGGTRETQYF